This TCR beta chain originates from a study of response to subunit inactivated influenza vaccine. Germline-derived CDR1 and CDR2 are DFQATT and SNEGSKA (reference sequence). Trimming shortened V by 3 bases and J by 7 bases, and 22 bases separated the two germline ends. This CDR3 contains 15 residues. Study results and limitations: Researchers suggested that each seasonal influenza vaccination recruits few new T cells.

Remarks on this clonotype: Its antigen is not known.

TCRdb re-called the RT-PCR reads with MiXCR, one entry per CDR3 protein. The sample holds more than 450,000 distinct CDR3 sequences; about 11% are singletons and the top ten take roughly 10%. This receptor was taken from a man between 45 and 60 years old who received an inactivated influenza vaccine. This material consisted of PBMCs from blood, taken on the day of vaccination. V gene TRBV20-1 combines with J gene TRBJ2-7; D may be TRBD1 (7 bases). The CDR3 sequence: CSAREIRQGLGEQYF. In nucleotides, the CDR3 is TGCAGTGCTAGGGAGATAAGACAGGGACTGGGTGAGCAGTACTTC.